This T cell receptor beta chain stems from a study of T cells in Graves' hyperthyroidism and ophthalmopathy (dated 2019 in TCRdb). Notes on the research overall: Peripheral blood samples were taken at the time of initial diagnosis, prior to any treatment. After sampling, hyperthyroidism patients received methimazole starting at 30 mg daily, and ophthalmopathy patients received high-dose intravenous methylprednisolone. The approximately 100 discovery patients were divided at random into training and test sets in a 7:3 ratio. The paper reports TCR Vbeta CDR3 sequencing of 130 to 150 peripheral blood samples: around 41 ophthalmopathy, some 80 hyperthyroidism and around 17 progressor patients. Whether ophthalmopathy could be predicted prospectively was tested in an independent validation cohort made up of 18 to 20 hyperthyroidism patients plus 17 patients who later progressed to ophthalmopathy. A discovery cohort of approximately 100 patients, fewer than 50 with Graves' ophthalmopathy and 55 to 60 with stable Graves' hyperthyroidism, was used to find distinguishing TCR V-J signatures. Thyroid tissue and blood T-cell repertoires from six Graves' hyperthyroidism patients were also compared in the study.

The TCR beta CDR3 regions were amplified from the RNA transcripts. The TCR CDR3 was subjected to a first round of RT-PCR using the HTBI primer set and the Qiagen OneStep RT-PCR kit. Libraries were constructed in a second round of multiplex PCR, after which size selection and purification were carried out. The libraries were sequenced on an Illumina HiSeq2000 using paired-end 100 bp reads. The study's processing was this. SOAPnuke was used to process the raw data, removing reads that contained adapters or uncalled bases, had a mean Phred below 15, or lacked an exact match to the constant primer or identifier. COPE v1.2.5 was used to merge high-quality paired reads, and clonotypes were defined as unique nucleotide sequences. MiTCR v1.1 was used to align clonotypes to the IMGT TRBV, TRBD and TRBJ reference segments. Only V-J combinations with frequency above 0.0001, covering 99% to 99.2% of repertoires, were analysed. A TCS score was defined as the ratio of F50 (clonal expansion) to E x V (chaos), with BLOSUM62-based TCRdist applied between CDR3 peptides within each V-J. Welch's t-statistics and random forest reduced roughly 540 V-J features to roughly 13, which were used in a naive Bayes classifier (R e1071). Through fastp at Q25 and MiXCR, TCRdb rebuilt clones from the public reads, retaining in-frame beta chains. Each record represents a unique CDR3 protein, reported with the most common genes and DNA among its rows. Clone size and V and J calls follow TCRdb, not the original study. The sample includes about 560,000 distinct CDR3 sequences, with around 15% observed a single time. 15% to 20% of the sample goes to the ten largest clones.

Reading from cysteine to phenylalanine, the CDR3 counts 15 amino acids. The retained sequence is limited to the CDR3, 45 bases, with the frame set at the first base. V gives up 6 bases and J gives up 2 bases, and the segment between their germline ends measures 11 bases. CDR1 and CDR2, looked up from the germline V gene, are MNHNS and SASEGT. Graves' hyperthyroidism was defined as stable when no progression to ophthalmopathy occurred over 18 months of follow-up. Hyperthyroidism patients were newly diagnosed, with disease duration under 2 months, and aged 18 to 65 years. Patients with uncontrolled infections, other autoimmune diseases, pregnancy or lactation were excluded. Diagnoses relied on clinical symptoms, serum thyroxine and TRAb, thyroid ultrasound and orbital computed tomography. PBMCs were separated from around 9.1 ml of fresh peripheral blood using Ficoll-Paque density gradient centrifugation. Trizol reagent was used to extract total RNA, and RNA quality was then checked on an Agilent 2100 Bioanalyzer.

On the study overall, not on this receptor specifically: In validation, the model predicted progression to ophthalmopathy a median of 6.5 months before onset, with approximately 70% sensitivity and nearly 75% specificity. No statistical method was used to set the sample size in advance, and investigators knew the group allocation. A model built on a 13 V-J signature distinguished ophthalmopathy from stable hyperthyroidism, reaching approximately 89% sensitivity and approximately 81% specificity in cross-validation and 80%/75% in testing. Blood samples also contained most of the expanded thyroid clonotypes (frequency above 0.001), which suggests that blood repertoires may reflect thyroid immune responses.

Only a few counts were recorded for this clonotype. Its antigen remains undetermined. Base qualities were left out, and no much larger clone turns up one base away. This sequence originates from a woman under 30 with Graves' hyperthyroidism. The rearranged segments are TRBV6-1 and TRBJ1-6; the D gene is possibly TRBD1, with 6 bases matching. The material sequenced was blood. The DNA is TGTGCCAGCAGGGTACAGGGAACCTATAATTCACCCCTCCACTTT. Its protein is CASRVQGTYNSPLHF.